This T cell receptor (beta chain) is drawn from a study of cytomegalovirus exposure and HLA in healthy donors. Study findings and constraints: More clonal expansion characterized HLA-associated TCR beta chains than equally common others in a later analysis. Across donors, presence/absence analyses took sequencing depth to be roughly uniform. Later analysis identified several of the most significant clusters that appeared linked to common viral pathogens.

PCR used 60 Vbeta primers and 13 Jbeta primers. TCRdb keeps only in-frame clones here, not all; method: immunoSEQ multiplex PCR. Of approximately 160,000 clones in the sample, around 77% were seen once. A note on this clone: Its antigen is unknown.

The CDR3 runs 15 residues. The germline V gene encodes CDR1 SGHRS and CDR2 YFSETQ. The germline V and J ends were trimmed by 6 bases and 5 bases, with 19 bases remaining between them. Sequences were obtained from PBMCs. This clonotype originated in a woman in her twenties or thirties in good health and CMV-seronegative. The chain carries TRBV5-1 and TRBJ2-3, with D possibly TRBD2 on 6 matching bases. CDR3 loop: CASTRVSGTGDTQYF. Here the CDR3 DNA reads TGCGCCAGCACCCGAGTATCCGGGACTGGAGATACGCAGTATTTT.